This TCR beta chain appears in the sequencing data of a study of CD8+CD57+ T cells in acquired aplastic anemia. Looking at the study overall: The mean DNA yield obtained from sorted CD4+ and CD8+ cells came to 3.2 ug.

Patients included in sequencing had previously demonstrated CD8+CD57+ cell expansion by flow cytometry. A severe acquired aplastic anemia diagnosis applied to all patients. With 5 bases clipped from V and 12 bases from J, the junction kept 17 bases outside the gene matches. The germline V gene has CDR1 SNHLY and CDR2 FYNNEI. The CDR3 covers 16 residues. Template material for TCR beta VDJ and CDR3 profiling consisted of genomic DNA. TCRdb re-derived calls from the reads in MiXCR, one entry per CDR3 protein. The repertoire consists of around 250,000 distinct CDR3 sequences, with around 82% occurring once and the leading ten covering less than 50%.

This TCR came from a human donor with aplastic anemia. The sample was sorted CD4+, CD8+, or CD8+CD57+ T cells (not recorded which) from PBMCs. The chain is built from TRBV2 and TRBJ2-3; 10 bases map to TRBD2. The CDR3 sequence: CASSRPAGGLGETQYF. In DNA, the CDR3 is TGTGCCAGCAGTAGACCAGCGGGGGGGCTGGGAGAGACCCAGTATTTT.